This T cell receptor beta chain derives from a study of patients and donors after allogeneic stem cell transplantation. This clonotype was picked up a small number of times. Trimming removed 5 bases from V and 0 bases from J, with 8 bases in between. Germline lookup yields CDR1 LNHNV and CDR2 YYDKDF (reference sequence). The CDR3 covers 14 residues. TCRdb reprocessed the RT-PCR reads via MiXCR and lists one record per CDR3 protein. The sample lists 800,000 to 1,000,000 distinct CDR3 sequences, about a sixth seen once, with roughly 6% in the top ten. The clonotype was recovered from a human donor who was either an allogeneic HSCT recipient or a stem cell or donor lymphocyte infusion donor (not recorded which). It is not recorded whose cells these are; they may come from a transplant donor. The sequenced sample was blood, either unsorted or a sorted T cell fraction (not recorded which). This rearrangement joins TRBV15 to TRBJ2-1; D is unresolved. This CDR3 reads CATSSSSSYNEQFF. The CDR3 nucleotides read TGTGCCACCAGCTCATCGAGCTCCTACAATGAGCAGTTCTTC.